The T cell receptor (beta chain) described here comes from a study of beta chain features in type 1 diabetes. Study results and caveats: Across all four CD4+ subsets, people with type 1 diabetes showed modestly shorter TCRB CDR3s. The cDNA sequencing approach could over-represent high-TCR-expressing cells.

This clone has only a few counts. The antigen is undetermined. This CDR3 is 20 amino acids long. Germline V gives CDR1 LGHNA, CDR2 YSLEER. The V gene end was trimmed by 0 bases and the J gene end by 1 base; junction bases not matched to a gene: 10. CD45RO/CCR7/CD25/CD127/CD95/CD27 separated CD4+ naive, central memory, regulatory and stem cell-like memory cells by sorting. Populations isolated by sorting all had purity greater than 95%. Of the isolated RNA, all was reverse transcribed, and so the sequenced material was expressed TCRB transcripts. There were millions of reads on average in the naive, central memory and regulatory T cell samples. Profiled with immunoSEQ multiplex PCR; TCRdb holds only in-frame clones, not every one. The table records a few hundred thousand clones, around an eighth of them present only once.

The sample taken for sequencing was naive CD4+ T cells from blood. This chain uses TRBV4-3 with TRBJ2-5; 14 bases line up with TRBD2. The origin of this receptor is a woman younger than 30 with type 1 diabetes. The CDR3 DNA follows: TGCGCCAGCAGCCAAGATATTTGGACTAGCGGGGGGCCAACCCAAGAGACCCAGTACTTC. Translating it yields CASSQDIWTSGGPTQETQYF.